This entry concerns a single T cell receptor beta chain. The naive CD8 subset, CD45RO-negative cells positively selected for CCR7, excluded terminally differentiated effector memory CD45RA+ cells. Healthy adults negative for HIV, lacking recent acute infections or vaccinations, served as donors. The sample is drawn from a study of shared clonotypes between healthy human individuals. Study-level information: CD4 naive cells filled three plates per donor, CD4 memory three, CD8 naive two and CD8 memory one.

Profiled with immunoSEQ multiplex PCR; TCRdb holds only in-frame clones, not every one. The data hold around 2.1 million clones, with about 93% observed a single time. This CDR3 contains 14 residues. Germline assignment: CDR1 SGHKS and CDR2 YYEKEE (reference sequence). After removal of 2 bases from V and 4 bases from J, the junction contained 4 bases not matched to a gene. The receptor comes from a man aged 18 to 29 in good health. Some clones in this sample may be carry-over from other donors' samples. J is TRBJ2-7 and V is TRBV5-5, with 9 positions matching TRBD2. Sequencing was carried out using naive CD8+ T cells from PBMCs. For the CDR3, the DNA is TGTGCCAGCAGCTTATCGAGCGGGAGGTACGAGCAGTACTTC. Residues: CASSLSSGRYEQYF.